One and the same sample provided the 5 T cell receptor beta chains below, sequenced in a study of blood T cell repertoires in COVID-19. Here immunoSEQ multiplex PCR was the method, and the copy in TCRdb shows in-frame clones only, minus some. The sample contains over 200,000 clones, approximately 80% of which appear only once. Sequencing used PBMCs or T cells enriched from blood (not recorded which). The receptors shown here come from a man aged 60-69 years who had recovered from COVID-19.

The chain recombines TRBV9 with TRBJ2-2; 11 bases map to TRBD1. Germline V gene lookup returns CDR1 SGDLS and CDR2 YYNGEE. V was pared by 0 bases and J by 6 bases, with 4 bases of the junction left unmatched. There are 16 residues in the CDR3. The CDR3 sequence: CASSVVGQGAAGELFF. The CDR3 nucleotides read TGTGCCAGCAGCGTAGTAGGACAGGGGGCCGCCGGGGAGCTGTTTTTT.

The chain employs TRBV19 and TRBJ1-1; 7 nucleotides line up with TRBD1. With V trimmed by 6 bases and J by 4 bases, 8 bases remained unmatched. The CDR3 has 14 residues. The germline V gene encodes CDR1 LNHDA and CDR2 SQIVND (reference sequence). The CDR3 protein is CASSETGRSTEAFF. The CDR3 region has the DNA TGTGCCAGTAGCGAGACAGGGCGTAGCACTGAAGCTTTCTTT.

The V gene is TRBV6-1, the J gene TRBJ1-4, with a tentative D call TRBD1 (5 bases). Trimming stripped 2 bases from V and 8 bases from J, with 15 bases between. CDR1 MNHNS and CDR2 SASEGT come from the germline V gene. The CDR3 runs 15 residues. The CDR3 bases are TGTGCCAGCAGTGAATTGGGGCGTGATTCGGAAAAACTGTTTTTT. Its translation is CASSELGRDSEKLFF.

V usage is TRBV3-1 (or the pseudogene TRBV3-2) and J usage is TRBJ2-5; D might be TRBD2 (6 bases). The CDR3 covers 13 residues. CDR1 is LGHDT and CDR2 is YNNKEL in the germline V gene (reference sequence). V was pared by 4 bases and J by 1 base, with 7 bases between. The CDR3 coding sequence is TGTGCCAGCAGCCCCGGGGGCCAAGAGACCCAGTACTTC. Translation: CASSPGGQETQYF.

J is TRBJ1-2 and V is TRBV7-9; D gene ambiguous. Trimming took 6 bases from V and 6 from J, leaving 14 bases between them. The CDR3 is 13 amino acids. Germline lookup yields CDR1 SEHNR and CDR2 FQNEAQ (reference sequence). The CDR3 is CASSSLFIHGYTF. The CDR3 DNA is TGTGCCAGCAGTTCCCTCTTTATCCATGGCTACACCTTC.